The 27 T cell receptor beta chains below all came from one sample that was sequenced in a study of vaccination and CD4 T cells after COVID-19. Cultured CD4+ T-cell DNA underwent Oncomine TCR Beta short-read sequencing. TCRdb used MiXCR to reprocess the PCR reads, holding one entry per CDR3 protein. The data show tens of thousands of distinct CDR3 sequences, 25% to 30% seen once. These receptors lack a known antigen. Time point indicated: late sampling 161 to 241 days after vaccination in a few convalescent patients. Specified treatment: approximately nine-day PBMC culture with coronavirus spike peptide pools or control peptides (ViraFEST assay). This sample comprised CD4+ T cells from blood, cultured in vitro, obtained about 7 months after SARS-CoV-2 vaccination. The receptors were gathered from a human donor who had recovered from COVID-19.

This clonotype occurred a few times. The chain is built from TRBV6-1 and TRBJ1-2, with unresolved D. The CDR3 covers 18 residues. In germline, CDR1 is MNHNS, CDR2 SASEGT. The germline V and J ends were trimmed by 6 bases and 5 bases, with 28 bases remaining between them. CDR3 DNA sequence: TGTGCCAGCAGACCCTCGGACGGGAAGGGCAGTCTTCCTTATGGCTACACCTTC. This encodes CASRPSDGKGSLPYGYTF.

The chain joins TRBV10-2 to TRBJ2-7; D ambiguous. The CDR3 runs to 14 residues. The germline V and J ends were trimmed by 0 bases and 9 bases, with 15 bases remaining between them. Germline lookup yields CDR1 WSHSY and CDR2 SAAADI. The CDR3 spells CASSESLPPLRQYF. The CDR3 DNA reads as TGCGCCAGCAGTGAGTCTTTGCCTCCTCTACGGCAGTACTTC.

The chain employs TRBV24-1 and TRBJ2-7; 7 positions match TRBD1. There are 15 residues in the CDR3. Trimming removed 3 bases from V and 1 base from J; junction bases left unmatched: 5. CDR1 and CDR2 from the germline V gene are KGHDR and SFDVKD. The CDR3: CATSDPTTGSYEQYF. As DNA, the CDR3 is TGTGCCACCAGTGATCCGACGACAGGGTCCTACGAGCAGTACTTC.

This chain joins TRBV18 and TRBJ2-7; 7 bases map to TRBD1. CDR3 size: 13 residues. Germline V gene lookup returns CDR1 KGHSH and CDR2 LQKENI. V gave up 6 bases and J gave up 3 bases; unmatched junction bases: 5. Here the CDR3 DNA reads TGTGCCAGCTCGTCCGGGACAGACTACGAGCAGTACTTC. Protein: CASSSGTDYEQYF.

The chain carries TRBV28 and TRBJ2-3, with D possibly TRBD1 on 6 matching bases. V was shortened by 4 bases and J by 5 bases, with 13 bases between the two germline ends. Per germline, CDR1 MDHEN and CDR2 SYDVKM. The CDR3 has 14 residues. The CDR3 DNA is TGTGCCAGCAGTTCGAGGGGGTTGGGAGATACGCAGTATTTT. Translated, it gives CASSSRGLGDTQYF.

V gene TRBV28 combines with J gene TRBJ1-1; D uncertain. Germline V gene lookup returns CDR1 MDHEN and CDR2 SYDVKM. CDR3 length equals 14 residues. The V end lost 6 bases, the J end lost 1 base, and 12 bases lay between the germline ends. The CDR3 loop is CASRASRENTEAFF. In DNA form, the CDR3 reads TGTGCCAGCAGAGCATCCCGGGAGAACACTGAAGCTTTCTTT.

This clonotype is classed as medium-sized. V gene TRBV7-2 combines with J gene TRBJ2-7; D call uncertain. V shed 1 base and J shed 2 bases, with 6 bases lying between them. The CDR3 length is 13 residues. Per germline, CDR1 SGHTA and CDR2 FQGNSA. CDR3 protein: CASSLVGAYEQYF. The CDR3 DNA sequence: TGTGCCAGCAGCTTAGTTGGGGCCTACGAGCAGTACTTC. The variable domain in full, with the rest retrieved from reference TRBV7-2 and TRBJ2-7, is GAGVSQSPSNKVTEKGKDVELRCDPISGHTALYWYRQSLGQGLEFLIYFQGNSAPDKSGLPSDRFSAERTGGSVSTLTIQRTQQEDSAVYLCASSLVGAYEQYFGPGTRLTVT.

The genes are TRBV20-1 and TRBJ2-4; D remains unclear. In germline, CDR1 is DFQATT, CDR2 SNEGSKA (reference sequence). The CDR3 spans 12 residues. The V end lost 0 bases, the J end lost 6 bases, and 6 bases lay between the germline ends. The CDR3 region is CSARDAVNIQYF. The DNA of the CDR3 is TGCAGTGCTAGAGATGCGGTAAACATTCAGTACTTC.

This chain links TRBV27 with TRBJ1-1; 7 bases agree with TRBD1. This CDR3 contains 13 residues. The V gene's germline CDR1 is MNHEY and CDR2 SMNVEV (reference sequence). The V and J ends lost 4 bases and 7 bases, in that order; junction bases with no gene match: 6. The CDR3: CASSSWAGGEAFF. For the CDR3, the DNA is TGTGCCAGCAGTTCTTGGGCAGGGGGTGAAGCTTTCTTT.

This clonotype was counted between two and nine times. The chain recombines TRBV11-1 with TRBJ2-7; a weak D match, TRBD2 (6 bases). Trimming took off 6 bases at V and 4 bases at J, with 19 bases between the two ends. The length of the CDR3 is 15 residues. The germline CDR1 and CDR2 sequences are SGHAT and FQDESV (reference sequence). DNA of the CDR3: TGTGCCAGCAGTGAGACCGGACTAACGTTTTACGAGCAGTACTTC. Amino acid sequence: CASSETGLTFYEQYF.

With regard to this clonotype: This may be a read error: a much more frequent sequence differs by one nucleotide. This chain joins TRBV15 and TRBJ1-5; no definite D call. Per the germline V gene, CDR1 is LNHNV and CDR2 is YYDKDF (reference sequence). CDR3 length: 16 amino acids. DNA of the CDR3: TGTGTCACCAGCAGAGATACTGGGGTGGGCAATCAGCCCCAGCATTTT. This codes for CVTSRDTGVGNQPQHF.

This clonotype was seen only a few times. V usage is TRBV28 and J usage is TRBJ1-5; D ambiguous. V lost 6 bases and J 4 bases, leaving 7 bases between the germline ends. This CDR3 region has 12 residues. Germline-derived CDR1 and CDR2 are MDHEN and SYDVKM. The CDR3 here is CASRSSNQPQHF. The CDR3 DNA reads TGTGCCAGCAGATCTAGTAATCAGCCCCAGCATTTT.

This clonotype was seen only a few times. The chain joins TRBV20-1 to TRBJ2-1, with 7 bases fitting TRBD2. Germline-derived CDR1 and CDR2 are DFQATT and SNEGSKA (reference sequence). The CDR3 has 12 amino acids. The V gene end was trimmed by 7 bases and the J gene end by 5 bases; junction bases not matched to a gene: 5. The chain's CDR3 is CSVRDYNNEQFF. DNA for the CDR3: TGCAGTGTTCGGGACTACAACAATGAGCAGTTCTTC.

The rearrangement links TRBV28 to TRBJ1-5; 9 positions match TRBD1. The CDR3 is 15 amino acids. Germline CDR1 is MDHEN and CDR2 is SYDVKM. Unmatched junction bases numbered 7, after V lost 6 bases and J lost 4 bases. The CDR3 reads CASRPAGTGNQPQHF. The CDR3 DNA follows: TGTGCCAGCAGGCCCGCAGGGACAGGGAATCAGCCCCAGCATTTT.

This clonotype was observed a few times. The chain uses TRBV15 and TRBJ2-7; TRBD2 agrees at 7 bases. V shed 5 bases and J 2 bases; nucleotides not matched to a gene: 6. CDR3 length: 14 residues. Germline V lookup: CDR1 LNHNV, CDR2 YYDKDF (reference sequence). This CDR3 is CATSGGLGPYEQYF. CDR3 nucleotide sequence: TGTGCCACCAGCGGAGGACTAGGTCCCTACGAGCAGTACTTC.

The chain recombines TRBV15 with TRBJ2-7, with D possibly being TRBD1 or TRBD2 (5 bases each). From germline, CDR1 is LNHNV and CDR2 YYDKDF (reference sequence). The CDR3 sequence is 13 residues long. V lost 1 base and J 6 bases, leaving 10 bases between the germline ends. DNA for the CDR3: TGTGCCACCAGCAGAGTGATGAGGGGCGAGCAGTACTTC. Translation gives CATSRVMRGEQYF.

The rearrangement uses TRBV10-3 and TRBJ2-5; TRBD2 matches at 8 bases. J gave up 1 base and V 4 bases, and 14 bases lay outside the gene matches. CDR3 length: 18 amino acids. Germline V gene sequence: CDR1 ENHRY, CDR2 SYGVKD. CDR3 in amino acids: CAISGPLAERGGQETQYF. CDR3 sequence (DNA): TGTGCCATCAGTGGACCACTAGCGGAGAGGGGGGGCCAAGAGACCCAGTACTTC.

Within the sample, this clonotype is medium-sized. CDR3 loop: CATSRLVGGKETQYF. The CDR3, as DNA: TGTGCCACCAGCAGATTGGTGGGGGGGAAAGAGACCCAGTACTTC. This chain connects TRBV15 to TRBJ2-5; TRBD2 matches at 7 bases. CDR3 length: 15 amino acids. The J segment lost 3 bases and the V segment lost 2 bases, leaving 6 bases of the junction unmatched. Germline V gene lookup returns CDR1 LNHNV and CDR2 YYDKDF (reference sequence).

In its sample, this clonotype was seen a few times. The chain couples TRBV27 to TRBJ2-1, with D maybe TRBD2 (6 bases). CDR1 is MNHEY and CDR2 is SMNVEV in the germline V gene (reference sequence). V was cut by 7 bases and J by 4 bases, with 23 bases left in between. The CDR3 is 17 residues long. CDR3: CASNPYTGTGVYNEQFF. In nucleotides, the CDR3 is TGTGCCAGCAATCCCTACACCGGGACGGGGGTATACAATGAGCAGTTCTTC.

This sequence joins TRBV7-2 and TRBJ1-1; no definite D call. The CDR3 has 13 residues. V was cut by 6 bases and J by 1 base, with 9 bases left in between. Germline assignment: CDR1 SGHTA and CDR2 FQGNSA. Written as DNA, the CDR3 is TGTGCCAGCAGACGACAACCGAACACTGAAGCTTTCTTT. Protein: CASRRQPNTEAFF.

The chain recombines TRBV2 with TRBJ1-6; D is unclear. This CDR3 is built from 16 residues. CDR1 is SNHLY, CDR2 FYNNEI, per germline. V lost 3 bases to trimming and J lost 0 bases, with 9 bases between them. The CDR3 region has the DNA TGTGCCAGCAGTGAGTGGACGAGCTCCTATAATTCACCCCTCCACTTT. As protein: CASSEWTSSYNSPLHF.

Only a few counts were recorded for this clonotype. The rearrangement uses TRBV2 and TRBJ2-5, with D possibly being TRBD1 (5 bases). This CDR3 is 12 amino acids long. V lost 4 bases and J 5 bases, leaving 8 bases between the germline ends. Germline CDR1 and CDR2: SNHLY and FYNNEI. The CDR3 is CASSAKGETQYF. As DNA, the CDR3 is TGTGCCAGCAGTGCTAAGGGGGAGACCCAGTACTTC.

This clonotype was found a few times. This sequence joins TRBV20-1 and TRBJ1-1; perhaps TRBD1 as D (6 bases). Between the trimmed V and J ends, which lost 0 bases and 2 bases, there was a span of 13 bases. Germline V CDR1 and CDR2: DFQATT, SNEGSKA (reference sequence). The CDR3 covers 15 residues. CDR3 in amino acids: CSAREPTRGNTEAFF. The CDR3 DNA follows: TGCAGTGCTAGAGAACCGACCAGGGGAAACACTGAAGCTTTCTTT.

The DNA for the CDR3 is TGTGCCAGCAGTGAGGGATTGTATGGCTACACCTTC. It specifies CASSEGLYGYTF. The chain combines TRBV25-1 with TRBJ1-2, with D hard to call. Deletions cut 3 bases from V and 5 bases from J, with 7 bases between. The germline V gene has CDR1 MGHDK and CDR2 SYGVNS. The CDR3 loop spans 12 amino acids.

The V gene is TRBV6-4, the J gene TRBJ2-1; D is undetermined. The CDR3 spans 13 residues. Germline V CDR1 and CDR2: MRHNA, SNTAGT. Between the trimmed V and J ends, which lost 4 bases and 5 bases, there was a span of 9 bases. The CDR3 spells CASSAYANNEQFF. The CDR3 region has the DNA TGTGCCAGCAGTGCTTACGCCAACAATGAGCAGTTCTTC.

The rearrangement links TRBV7-9 to TRBJ2-2, with a possible D match to TRBD2 (6 bases). Germline values: CDR1 SEHNR, CDR2 FQNEAQ (reference sequence). The ends were cut back, 2 bases at V and 7 bases at J, with 11 bases in the middle. The CDR3 is 14 amino acids. CDR3 in amino acids: CASSLWTTSGELFF. The CDR3 DNA follows: TGTGCCAGCAGCTTATGGACTACTAGCGGGGAGCTGTTTTTT.

The chain joins TRBV7-2 to TRBJ2-3; a weak D match, TRBD1 (5 bases). The CDR3 is 15 amino acids. The germline V and J ends were trimmed by 1 base and 2 bases, with 10 bases remaining between them. Germline V lookup: CDR1 SGHTA, CDR2 FQGNSA. For the CDR3, the DNA is TGTGCCAGCAGCTTAGTCAGGACAACCACAGATACGCAGTATTTT. It translates to CASSLVRTTTDTQYF.